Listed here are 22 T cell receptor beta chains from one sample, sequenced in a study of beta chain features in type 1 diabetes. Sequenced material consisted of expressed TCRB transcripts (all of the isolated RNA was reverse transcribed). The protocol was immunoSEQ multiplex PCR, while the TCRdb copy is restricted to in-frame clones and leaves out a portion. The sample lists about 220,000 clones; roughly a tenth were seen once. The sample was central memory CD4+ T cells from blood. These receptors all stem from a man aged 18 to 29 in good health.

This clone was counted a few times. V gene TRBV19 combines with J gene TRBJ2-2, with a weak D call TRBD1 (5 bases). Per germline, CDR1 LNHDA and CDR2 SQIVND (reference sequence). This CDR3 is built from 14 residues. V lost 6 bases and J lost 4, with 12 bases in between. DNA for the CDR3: TGTGCCAGTAGCTCCAGGGTCCTCACCGGGGAGCTGTTTTTT. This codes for CASSSRVLTGELFF.

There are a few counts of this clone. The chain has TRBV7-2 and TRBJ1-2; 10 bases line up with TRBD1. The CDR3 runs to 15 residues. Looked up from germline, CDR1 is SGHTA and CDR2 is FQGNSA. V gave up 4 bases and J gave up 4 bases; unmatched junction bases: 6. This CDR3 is CASSSQTGGPYGYTF. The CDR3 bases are TGTGCCAGCAGCTCACAGACAGGGGGCCCCTATGGCTACACCTTC.

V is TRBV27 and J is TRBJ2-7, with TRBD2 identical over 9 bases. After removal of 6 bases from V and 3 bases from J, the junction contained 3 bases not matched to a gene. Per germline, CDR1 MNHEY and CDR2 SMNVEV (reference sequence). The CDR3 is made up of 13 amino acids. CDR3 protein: CASRLAGFYEQYF. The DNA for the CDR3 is TGTGCCAGCAGACTAGCGGGCTTCTACGAGCAGTACTTC.

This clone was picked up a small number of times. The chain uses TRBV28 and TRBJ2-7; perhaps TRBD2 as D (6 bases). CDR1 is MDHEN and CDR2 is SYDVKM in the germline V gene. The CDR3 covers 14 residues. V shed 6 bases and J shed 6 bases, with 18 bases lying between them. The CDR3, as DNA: TGTGCCAGCAGATTACCCGGGATTAGCGGCGAGCAGTACTTC. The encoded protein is CASRLPGISGEQYF.

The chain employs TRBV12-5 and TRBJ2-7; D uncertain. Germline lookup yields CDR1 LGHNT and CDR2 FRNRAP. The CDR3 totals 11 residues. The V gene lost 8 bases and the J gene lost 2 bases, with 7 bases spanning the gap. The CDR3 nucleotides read TGTGCTAGTTCCGAAACCTACGAGCAGTACTTC. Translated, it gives CASSETYEQYF.

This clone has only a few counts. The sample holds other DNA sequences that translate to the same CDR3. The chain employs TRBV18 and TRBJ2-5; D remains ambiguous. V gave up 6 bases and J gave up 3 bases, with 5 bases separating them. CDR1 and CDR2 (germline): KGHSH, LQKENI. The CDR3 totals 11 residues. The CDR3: CASSLEETQYF. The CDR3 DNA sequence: TGTGCCAGCTCTCTAGAAGAGACCCAGTACTTC.

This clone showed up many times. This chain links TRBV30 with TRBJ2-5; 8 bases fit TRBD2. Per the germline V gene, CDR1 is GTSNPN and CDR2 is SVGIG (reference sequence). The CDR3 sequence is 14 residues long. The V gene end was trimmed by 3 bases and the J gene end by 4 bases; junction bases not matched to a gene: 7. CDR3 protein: CAWSSWAGGETQYF. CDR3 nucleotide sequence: TGTGCCTGGAGCTCTTGGGCGGGAGGAGAGACCCAGTACTTC.

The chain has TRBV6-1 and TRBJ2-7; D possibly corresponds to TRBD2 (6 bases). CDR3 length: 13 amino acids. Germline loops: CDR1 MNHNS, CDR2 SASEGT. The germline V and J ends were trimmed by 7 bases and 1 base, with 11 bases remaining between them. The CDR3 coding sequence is TGTGCCAGCAAACTAGCTGCATCCTACGAGCAGTACTTC. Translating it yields CASKLAASYEQYF.

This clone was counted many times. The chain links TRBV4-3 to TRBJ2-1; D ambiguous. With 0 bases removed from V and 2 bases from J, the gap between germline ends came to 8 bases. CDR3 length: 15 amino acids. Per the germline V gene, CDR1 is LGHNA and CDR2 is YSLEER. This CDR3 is CASSQDVQAYNEQFF. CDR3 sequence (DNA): TGCGCCAGCAGCCAAGATGTCCAGGCCTACAATGAGCAGTTCTTC.

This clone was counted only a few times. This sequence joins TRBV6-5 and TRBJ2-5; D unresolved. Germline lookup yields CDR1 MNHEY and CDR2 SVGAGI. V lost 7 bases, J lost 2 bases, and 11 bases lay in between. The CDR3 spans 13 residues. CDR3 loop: CASTWGRQETQYF. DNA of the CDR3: TGTGCCAGCACCTGGGGTAGGCAAGAGACCCAGTACTTC.

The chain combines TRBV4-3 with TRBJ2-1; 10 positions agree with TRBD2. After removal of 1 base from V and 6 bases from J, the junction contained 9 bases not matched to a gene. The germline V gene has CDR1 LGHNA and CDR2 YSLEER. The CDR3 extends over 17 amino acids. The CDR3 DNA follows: TGCGCCAGCAGCCAAGCGATCTCGGCTAGCGGGAGCAATGAGCAGTTCTTC. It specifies CASSQAISASGSNEQFF.

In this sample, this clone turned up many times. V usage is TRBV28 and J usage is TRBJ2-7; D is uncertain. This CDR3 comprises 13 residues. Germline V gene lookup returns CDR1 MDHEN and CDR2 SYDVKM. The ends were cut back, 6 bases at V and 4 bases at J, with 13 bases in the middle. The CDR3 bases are TGTGCCAGCAGCCCCATCACCGGTTACGAGCAGTACTTC. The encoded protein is CASSPITGYEQYF.

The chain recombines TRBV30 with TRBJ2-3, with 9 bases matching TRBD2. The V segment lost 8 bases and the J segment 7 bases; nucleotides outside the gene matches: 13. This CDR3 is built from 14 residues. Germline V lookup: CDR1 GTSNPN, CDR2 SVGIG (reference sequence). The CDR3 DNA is TGTGCCCGATTCAACAGCGGGAGGATGAATACGCAGTATTTT. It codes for CARFNSGRMNTQYF.

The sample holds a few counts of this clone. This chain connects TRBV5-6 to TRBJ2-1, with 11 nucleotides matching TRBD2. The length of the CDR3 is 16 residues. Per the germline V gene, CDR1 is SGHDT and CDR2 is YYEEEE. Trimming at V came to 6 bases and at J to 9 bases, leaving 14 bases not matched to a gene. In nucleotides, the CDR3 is TGTGCCAGCAACAACGGCGGTAGCGGGAGGGTTATTGAGCAGTTCTTC. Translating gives CASNNGGSGRVIEQFF.

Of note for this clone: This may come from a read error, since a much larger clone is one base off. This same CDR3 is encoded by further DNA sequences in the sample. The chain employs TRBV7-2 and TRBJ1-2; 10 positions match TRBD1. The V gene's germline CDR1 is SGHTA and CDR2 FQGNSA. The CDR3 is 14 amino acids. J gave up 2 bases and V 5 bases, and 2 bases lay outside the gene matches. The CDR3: CASSPGQGNYGYTF. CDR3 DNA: TGTGCCAGCAGCCCGGGACAGGGGAACTATGGCTACACCTTC.

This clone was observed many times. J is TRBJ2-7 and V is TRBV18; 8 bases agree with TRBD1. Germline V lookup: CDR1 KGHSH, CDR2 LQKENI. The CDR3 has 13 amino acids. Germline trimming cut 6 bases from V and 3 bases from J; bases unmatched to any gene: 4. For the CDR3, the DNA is TGTGCCAGCTCCCCCACAGGGGGCTACGAGCAGTACTTC. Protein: CASSPTGGYEQYF.

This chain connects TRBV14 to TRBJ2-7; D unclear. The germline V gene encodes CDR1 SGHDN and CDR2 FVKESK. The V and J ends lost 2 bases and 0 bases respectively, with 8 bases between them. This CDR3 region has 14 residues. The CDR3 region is CASSQFLSSYEQYF. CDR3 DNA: TGTGCCAGCAGCCAATTTCTGAGCTCCTACGAGCAGTACTTC.

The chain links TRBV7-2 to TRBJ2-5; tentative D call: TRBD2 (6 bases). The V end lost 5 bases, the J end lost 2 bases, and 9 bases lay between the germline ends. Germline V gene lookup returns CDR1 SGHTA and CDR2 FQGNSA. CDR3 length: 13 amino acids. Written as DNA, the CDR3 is TGTGCCAGCAGCACTAGCTTTCAAGAGACCCAGTACTTC. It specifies CASSTSFQETQYF.

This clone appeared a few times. The CDR3 is CASSGTSEISGANVLTF. Here the CDR3 DNA reads TGCGCCAGCAGTGGTACCTCAGAAATCTCTGGGGCCAACGTCCTGACTTTC. This chain joins TRBV10-1 and TRBJ2-6; D call uncertain. V shed 4 bases and J shed 0 bases, with 13 bases lying between them. CDR1 and CDR2 (germline): WNHNN, SYGVQD (reference sequence). The CDR3 extends over 17 amino acids.

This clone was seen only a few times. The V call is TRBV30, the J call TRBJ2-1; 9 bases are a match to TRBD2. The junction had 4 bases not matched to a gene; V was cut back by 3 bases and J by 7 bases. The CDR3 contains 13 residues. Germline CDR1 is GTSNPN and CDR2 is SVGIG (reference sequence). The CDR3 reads CAWSPGLANEQFF. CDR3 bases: TGTGCCTGGAGCCCGGGACTAGCAAATGAGCAGTTCTTC.

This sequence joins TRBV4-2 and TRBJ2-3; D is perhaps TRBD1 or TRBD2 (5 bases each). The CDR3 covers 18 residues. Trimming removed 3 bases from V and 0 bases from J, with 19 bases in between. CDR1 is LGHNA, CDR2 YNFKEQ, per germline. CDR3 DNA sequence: TGTGCCAGCAGCCATCAAGGGGCTACGGGGATGAGCACAGATACGCAGTATTTT. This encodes CASSHQGATGMSTDTQYF.

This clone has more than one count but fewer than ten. This chain's CDR3 is CASGTGSYEQYF. The DNA of the CDR3 is TGTGCCTCCGGGACAGGAAGTTACGAGCAGTACTTC. The chain links TRBV28 to TRBJ2-5, with TRBD1 matching 8 bases. The J call is uncertain, as TRBJ2-7 better fits the DNA end. The CDR3 extends over 12 amino acids. Germline CDR1 is MDHEN and CDR2 is SYDVKM.